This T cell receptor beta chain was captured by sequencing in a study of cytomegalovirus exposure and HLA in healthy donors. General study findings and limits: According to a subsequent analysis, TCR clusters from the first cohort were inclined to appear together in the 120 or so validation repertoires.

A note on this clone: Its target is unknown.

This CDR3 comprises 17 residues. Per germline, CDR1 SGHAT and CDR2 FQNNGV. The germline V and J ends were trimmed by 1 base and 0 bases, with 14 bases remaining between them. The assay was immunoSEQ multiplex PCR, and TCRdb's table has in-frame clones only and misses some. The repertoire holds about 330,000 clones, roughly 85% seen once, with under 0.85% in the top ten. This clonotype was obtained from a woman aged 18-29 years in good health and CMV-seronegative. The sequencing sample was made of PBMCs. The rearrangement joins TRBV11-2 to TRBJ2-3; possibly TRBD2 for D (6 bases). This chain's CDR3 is CASSLGVAGLSTDTQYF. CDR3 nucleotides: TGTGCCAGCAGCTTAGGGGTGGCGGGGCTTAGCACAGATACGCAGTATTTT. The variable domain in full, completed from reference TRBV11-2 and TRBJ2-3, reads EAGVAQSPRYKIIEKRQSVAFWCNPISGHATLYWYQQILGQGPKLLIQFQNNGVVDDSQLPKDRFSAERLKGVDSTLKIQPAKLEDSAVYLCASSLGVAGLSTDTQYFGPGTRLTVL.